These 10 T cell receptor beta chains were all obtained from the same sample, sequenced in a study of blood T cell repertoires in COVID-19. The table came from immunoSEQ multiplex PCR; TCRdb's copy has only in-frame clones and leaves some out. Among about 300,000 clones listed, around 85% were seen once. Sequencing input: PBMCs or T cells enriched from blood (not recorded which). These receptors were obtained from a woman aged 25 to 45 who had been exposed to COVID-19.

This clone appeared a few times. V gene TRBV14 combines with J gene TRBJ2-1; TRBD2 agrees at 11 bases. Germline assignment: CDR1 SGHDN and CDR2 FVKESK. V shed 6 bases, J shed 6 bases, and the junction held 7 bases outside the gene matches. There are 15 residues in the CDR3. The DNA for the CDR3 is TGTGCCAGCAGTCCTACTAGCGGGAGCCCCAATGAGCAGTTCTTC. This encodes CASSPTSGSPNEQFF. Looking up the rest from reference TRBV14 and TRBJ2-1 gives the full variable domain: EAGVTQFPSHSVIEKGQTVTLRCDPISGHDNLYWYRRVMGKEIKFLLHFVKESKQDESGMPNNRFLAERTGGTYSTLKVQPAELEDSGVYFCASSPTSGSPNEQFFGPGTRLTVL.

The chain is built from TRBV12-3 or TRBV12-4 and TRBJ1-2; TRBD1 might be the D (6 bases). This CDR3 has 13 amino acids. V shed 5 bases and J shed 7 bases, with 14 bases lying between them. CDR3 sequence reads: CASSTGFISGYTF. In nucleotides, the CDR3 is TGTGCCAGCAGTACAGGGTTCATCTCTGGCTACACCTTC.

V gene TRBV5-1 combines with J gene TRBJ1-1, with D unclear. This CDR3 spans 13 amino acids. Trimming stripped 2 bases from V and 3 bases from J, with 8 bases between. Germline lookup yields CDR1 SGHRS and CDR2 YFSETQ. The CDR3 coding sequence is TGCGCCAGCAGCTTCGAGTCGTACACTGAAGCTTTCTTT. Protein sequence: CASSFESYTEAFF.

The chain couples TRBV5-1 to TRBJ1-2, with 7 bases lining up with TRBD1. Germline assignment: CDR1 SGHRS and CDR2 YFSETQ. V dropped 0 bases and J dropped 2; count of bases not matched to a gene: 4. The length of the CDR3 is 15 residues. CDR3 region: CASSLAEQGNYGYTF. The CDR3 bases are TGCGCCAGCAGCTTGGCGGAACAGGGGAACTATGGCTACACCTTC.

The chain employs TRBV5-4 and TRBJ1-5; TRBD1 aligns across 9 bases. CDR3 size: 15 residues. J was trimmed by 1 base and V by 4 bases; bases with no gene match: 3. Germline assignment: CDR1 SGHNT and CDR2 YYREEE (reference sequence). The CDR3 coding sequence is TGTGCCAGCAGCCCTGGGACAGGGAGCAATCAGCCCCAGCATTTT. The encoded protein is CASSPGTGSNQPQHF. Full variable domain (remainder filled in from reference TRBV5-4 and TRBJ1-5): ETGVTQSPTHLIKTRGQQVTLRCSSQSGHNTVSWYQQALGQGPQFIFQYYREEENGRGNFPPRFSGLQFPNYSSELNVNALELDDSALYLCASSPGTGSNQPQHFGDGTRLSIL.

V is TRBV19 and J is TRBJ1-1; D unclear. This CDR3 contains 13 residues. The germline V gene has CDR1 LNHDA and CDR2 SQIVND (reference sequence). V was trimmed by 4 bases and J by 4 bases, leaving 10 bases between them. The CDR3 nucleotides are TGTGCCAGTAGTAGAGGGTGGAGCACTGAAGCTTTCTTT. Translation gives CASSRGWSTEAFF.

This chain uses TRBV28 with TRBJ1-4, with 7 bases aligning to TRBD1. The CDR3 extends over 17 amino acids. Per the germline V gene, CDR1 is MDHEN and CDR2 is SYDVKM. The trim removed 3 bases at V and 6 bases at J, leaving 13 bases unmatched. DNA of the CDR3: TGTGCCAGCAGTTTGCCACCTACAGGGGCTTGGGATGAAAAACTGTTTTTT. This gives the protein CASSLPPTGAWDEKLFF. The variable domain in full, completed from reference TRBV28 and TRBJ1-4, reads DVKVTQSSRYLVKRTGEKVFLECVQDMDHENMFWYRQDPGLGLRLIYFSYDVKMKEKGDIPEGYSVSREKKERFSLILESASTNQTSMYLCASSLPPTGAWDEKLFFGSGTQLSVL.

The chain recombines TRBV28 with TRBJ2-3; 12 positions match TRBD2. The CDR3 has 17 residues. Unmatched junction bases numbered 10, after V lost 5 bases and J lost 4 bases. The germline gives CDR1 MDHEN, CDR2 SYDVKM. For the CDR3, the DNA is TGTGCCAGCAGTAGAGGACTAGCGGGAACTGGAGCAGATACGCAGTATTTT. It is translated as CASSRGLAGTGADTQYF.

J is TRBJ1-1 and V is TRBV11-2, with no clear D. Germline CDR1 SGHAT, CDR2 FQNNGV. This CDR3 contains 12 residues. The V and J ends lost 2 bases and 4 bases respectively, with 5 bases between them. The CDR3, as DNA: TGTGCCAGCAGCTTAAGACTCACTGAAGCTTTCTTT. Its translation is CASSLRLTEAFF.

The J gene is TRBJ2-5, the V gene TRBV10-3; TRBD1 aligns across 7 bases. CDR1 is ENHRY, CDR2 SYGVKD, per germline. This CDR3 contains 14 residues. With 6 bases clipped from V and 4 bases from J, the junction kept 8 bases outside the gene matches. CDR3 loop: CAISAGGFVETQYF. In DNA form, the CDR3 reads TGTGCCATCAGCGCAGGGGGATTCGTAGAGACCCAGTACTTC.